Presented here are 29 T cell receptor beta chains from one specimen sequenced in a study of cytomegalovirus exposure and HLA in healthy donors. Data came from immunoSEQ multiplex PCR; TCRdb stores just in-frame clones and leaves some out. There are 200,000 to 250,000 clones in the sample; roughly 84% occur only once, and 1.5% to 2.5% lies in the top ten. Sequenced material: PBMCs. The source of these receptors is a woman aged 18-29 years in good health and CMV-seropositive.

The CDR3 sequence is CASSLRSDYEQYF. DNA for the CDR3: TGTGCCAGCAGTTTAAGGTCAGACTACGAGCAGTACTTC. The chain combines TRBV27 with TRBJ2-5; no definite D call. The J call may be incorrect, as the DNA end agrees better with TRBJ2-7. Germline V gene lookup returns CDR1 MNHEY and CDR2 SMNVEV (reference sequence). The CDR3 extends over 13 amino acids.

This chain uses TRBV29-1 with TRBJ2-7; possibly TRBD2 for D (6 bases). This CDR3 is 13 amino acids long. The ends were cut back, 2 bases at V and 4 bases at J, with 12 bases in the middle. From germline, CDR1 is SQVTM and CDR2 ANQGSEA. CDR3 sequence (DNA): TGCAGCGTTGAACTTGGAGGGCCTTACGAGCAGTACTTC. This encodes CSVELGGPYEQYF.

CDR3 nucleotide sequence: TGTGCCAGCAGTGACTCCTACTATGTAGACAGGGCCACTGGCTACACCTTC. Amino acids: CASSDSYYVDRATGYTF. The chain uses TRBV6-4 and TRBJ1-2, with 7 bases that match TRBD1. The V gene's germline CDR1 is MRHNA and CDR2 SNTAGT. This CDR3 region has 17 residues. With 0 bases clipped from V and 7 bases from J, the junction kept 14 bases outside the gene matches.

The genes are TRBV12-5 and TRBJ2-3; TRBD1 aligns across 9 bases. The CDR3 is 15 amino acids. The junction had 12 bases not matched to a gene; V was cut back by 6 bases and J by 8 bases. Germline assignment: CDR1 LGHNT and CDR2 FRNRAP. CDR3 in amino acids: CASGPGQGLLVTQYF. CDR3 coding DNA: TGTGCTAGTGGGCCGGGACAGGGCCTTCTTGTTACGCAGTATTTT.

This clone occurred once. This rearrangement joins TRBV4-1 to TRBJ1-5; 8 bases map to TRBD1. This CDR3 spans 14 amino acids. With V trimmed by 4 bases and J by 4 bases, 3 bases remained unmatched. The V gene's germline CDR1 is MGHRA and CDR2 YSYEKL. The CDR3 DNA follows: TGCGCCAGCAGCCTATACAGGGGGAATCAGCCCCAGCATTTT. Encoded protein: CASSLYRGNQPQHF.

The chain combines TRBV29-1 with TRBJ1-2; perhaps TRBD1 as D (5 bases). The CDR3 length is 14 residues. The germline V gene has CDR1 SQVTM and CDR2 ANQGSEA. The V end was cut by 3 bases, the J end by 6 bases, with 17 bases between. CDR3 region: CSVERSGQGHGYTF. In DNA, the CDR3 is TGCAGCGTTGAGCGATCGGGTCAGGGCCATGGCTACACCTTC.

This chain joins TRBV19 and TRBJ2-1, with no clear D. Per germline, CDR1 LNHDA and CDR2 SQIVND (reference sequence). V was cut by 4 bases and J by 1 base, with 5 bases left in between. The CDR3 sequence is 13 residues long. Here the CDR3 DNA reads TGTGCCAGTAGTAGCAGATCCTACAATGAGCAGTTCTTC. Protein sequence: CASSSRSYNEQFF.

V is TRBV7-9 and J is TRBJ2-3; perhaps TRBD2 as D (6 bases). This CDR3 comprises 15 residues. Germline loops: CDR1 SEHNR, CDR2 FQNEAQ (reference sequence). Trimming left V 5 bases short and J 1 base short, with 13 bases between. The DNA of the CDR3 is TGTGCCAGCAGCCCATCCGGGAGAGGCACAGATACGCAGTATTTT. Its protein is CASSPSGRGTDTQYF.

The chain combines TRBV7-3 with TRBJ2-6, with D maybe TRBD2 (5 bases). This CDR3 spans 18 amino acids. The germline V gene has CDR1 SGHTA and CDR2 FQGTGA. V was trimmed by 2 bases and J by 0 bases, leaving 14 bases between them. Here the CDR3 DNA reads TGTGCCAGCAGCTTAGGAAGAGGGTTGTCCTCTGGGGCCAACGTCCTGACTTTC. The encoded protein is CASSLGRGLSSGANVLTF.

This clone was counted once. This rearrangement joins TRBV6-5 to TRBJ1-1; perhaps TRBD1 as D (5 bases). CDR1 is MNHEY, CDR2 SVGAGI, per germline. V was trimmed by 6 bases and J by 5 bases, leaving 13 bases between them. The CDR3 extends over 13 amino acids. The CDR3 nucleotides are TGTGCCAGCAGAACACCCGGGACTACTGAAGCTTTCTTT. Translated, it gives CASRTPGTTEAFF.

This chain uses TRBV30 with TRBJ2-3; perhaps TRBD1 as D (5 bases). This CDR3 comprises 16 residues. Trimming cost V 7 bases and J 0 bases, with 20 bases left between them. From germline, CDR1 is GTSNPN and CDR2 SVGIG (reference sequence). The CDR3 nucleotides are TGTGCCTCCGATTCCTCCTTGACAGCTAGCACAGATACGCAGTATTTT. Amino acids: CASDSSLTASTDTQYF.

As concerns this clone: In the same sample, other DNA sequences code for this CDR3. The chain joins TRBV5-1 to TRBJ1-2; D is possibly TRBD1 (5 bases). CDR1 and CDR2 from the germline V gene are SGHRS and YFSETQ. The V end was cut by 0 bases, the J end by 4 bases, with 10 bases between. The CDR3 spans 14 residues. CDR3 nucleotides: TGCGCCAGCAGCTTGGGGCAGGGTATCTATGGCTACACCTTC. Encoded protein: CASSLGQGIYGYTF.

In this sample, this clone turned up once. V gene TRBV19 combines with J gene TRBJ2-7; 10 bases align to TRBD1. CDR1 is LNHDA and CDR2 is SQIVND in the germline V gene (reference sequence). This CDR3 has 13 amino acids. The V gene end was trimmed by 10 bases and the J gene end by 3 bases; junction bases not matched to a gene: 6. CDR3 in amino acids: CATDRGANYEQYF. The DNA of the CDR3 is TGTGCCACGGACAGGGGGGCCAACTACGAGCAGTACTTC.

The chain couples TRBV2 to TRBJ1-1; 8 bases map to TRBD1. V shed 5 bases and J 8 bases; nucleotides not matched to a gene: 7. Germline lookup yields CDR1 SNHLY and CDR2 FYNNEI. CDR3 length equals 13 residues. This CDR3 is CASSFTGGWEAFF. The CDR3 bases are TGTGCCAGCAGTTTCACAGGGGGGTGGGAAGCTTTCTTT.

The chain is built from TRBV6-5 and TRBJ1-3; no definite D call. Germline assignment: CDR1 MNHEY and CDR2 SVGAGI. Trimming removed 4 bases from V and 9 bases from J, with 13 bases in between. The CDR3 is 13 amino acids. CDR3 amino acids: CASSSYSRGTIYF. CDR3 nucleotide sequence: TGTGCCAGCAGTTCGTACTCGCGCGGCACCATATATTTT.

The chain carries TRBV5-1 and TRBJ2-1; D may be TRBD1 (7 bases). The CDR3 sequence is 16 residues long. The germline V and J ends were trimmed by 4 bases and 0 bases, with 14 bases remaining between them. Germline V gene sequence: CDR1 SGHRS, CDR2 YFSETQ. CDR3 in amino acids: CASSLGGQSSYNEQFF. The CDR3 nucleotides read TGCGCCAGCAGCCTCGGGGGACAGAGCTCCTACAATGAGCAGTTCTTC.

The V and J genes are TRBV18 and TRBJ2-7; TRBD1 agrees at 9 bases. The CDR3 extends over 14 amino acids. Unmatched junction bases numbered 4, after V lost 5 bases and J lost 2 bases. CDR1 is KGHSH, CDR2 LQKENI, per germline. The CDR3 sequence is CASSAGQGAYEQYF. CDR3 bases: TGTGCCAGCTCAGCGGGACAGGGAGCCTACGAGCAGTACTTC.

The rearrangement links TRBV4-1 to TRBJ2-3; 10 nucleotides line up with TRBD2. V gave up 1 base and J gave up 0 bases; unmatched junction bases: 1. Germline lookup yields CDR1 MGHRA and CDR2 YSYEKL. This CDR3 spans 16 amino acids. As DNA, the CDR3 is TGCGCCAGCAGCCAAGTACTAGCGGGGAGCACAGATACGCAGTATTTT. It yields the protein CASSQVLAGSTDTQYF.

The chain has TRBV29-1 and TRBJ1-1; 9 bases map to TRBD1. CDR1 and CDR2 (germline): SQVTM, ANQGSEA. This CDR3 region has 12 residues. V dropped 7 bases and J dropped 1; count of bases not matched to a gene: 1. The CDR3, as DNA: TGCAGCGCGGGACAGGGGAACACTGAAGCTTTCTTT. It yields the protein CSAGQGNTEAFF.

About this clone itself: The same CDR3 can be traced to other DNA sequences in this sample. J is TRBJ2-5 and V is TRBV7-3; 9 nucleotides align to TRBD1. The germline gives CDR1 SGHTA, CDR2 FQGTGA. V lost 2 bases, J lost 5 bases, and 6 bases stayed unmatched. CDR3 length: 15 residues. CDR3 in amino acids: CASSLGQGLQETQYF. In DNA, the CDR3 is TGTGCCAGCAGCTTAGGACAGGGGCTCCAGGAGACCCAGTACTTC.

The sample holds a few counts of this clone. The chain has TRBV4-2 and TRBJ2-7, with TRBD2 matching over 9 bases. V lost 4 bases, J lost 4 bases, and 8 bases stayed unmatched. The CDR3 has 15 residues. The germline gives CDR1 LGHNA, CDR2 YNFKEQ. The CDR3 nucleotides are TGTGCCAGCAGCCCCGTAGCGGGAGAATCGTACGAGCAGTACTTC. Protein sequence: CASSPVAGESYEQYF.

V is TRBV25-1 and J is TRBJ2-3, with TRBD2 identical over 10 bases. The CDR3 sequence is 18 residues long. Losses at the gene ends were 2 bases for V and 4 bases for J; bases not matched to a gene: 12. Per germline, CDR1 MGHDK and CDR2 SYGVNS. The CDR3, as DNA: TGTGCCAGCAGTGAAGGGACCCACAGCGGGAGGGCGGCAGATACGCAGTATTTT. It is translated as CASSEGTHSGRAADTQYF.

This chain's CDR3 is CASSSTRDRGRSGYTF. CDR3 nucleotide sequence: TGTGCCAGCAGTAGTACGCGGGACAGGGGGCGAAGCGGCTACACCTTC. This chain uses TRBV27 with TRBJ1-2; 12 nucleotides line up with TRBD1. The V gene's germline CDR1 is MNHEY and CDR2 SMNVEV (reference sequence). This CDR3 spans 16 amino acids. V lost 5 bases, J lost 8 bases, and 12 bases stayed unmatched.

The J gene is TRBJ2-1, the V gene TRBV28; D is perhaps TRBD2 (6 bases). V shed 6 bases and J shed 4 bases, with 10 bases lying between them. Germline CDR1 reads MDHEN; CDR2 reads SYDVKM. The CDR3 has 13 residues. The DNA of the CDR3 is TGTGCCAGCAGCCAGGGACTTTACAATGAGCAGTTCTTC. Protein: CASSQGLYNEQFF.

This sequence joins TRBV18 and TRBJ2-5; 8 bases match TRBD1. CDR1 and CDR2 from the germline V gene are KGHSH and LQKENI. This CDR3 is 14 amino acids long. J gave up 4 bases and V 3 bases, and 4 bases lay outside the gene matches. This CDR3 is CASSPTGDLETQYF. DNA of the CDR3: TGTGCCAGCTCACCGACAGGGGATTTAGAGACCCAGTACTTC.

This chain uses TRBV23-1 with TRBJ2-7; D possibly corresponds to TRBD1 (5 bases). TRBV23-1 is an ORF, and what it does is uncertain. Trimming shortened V by 0 bases and J by 2 bases, and 11 bases separated the two germline ends. The CDR3 is 15 residues long. The CDR3 coding sequence is TGCGCCAGCAGTCAATCGGCAGGGAACCCCTACGAGCAGTACTTC. It translates to CASSQSAGNPYEQYF.

The rearrangement joins TRBV18 to TRBJ2-6, with a possible D match to TRBD2 (6 bases). The V end was cut by 6 bases, the J end by 0 bases, with 18 bases between. Germline CDR1 and CDR2: KGHSH and LQKENI. The CDR3 is 18 amino acids. The CDR3 nucleotides are TGTGCCAGCTCCCCGGTGGGGGGAAGCAGCTCTGGGGCCAACGTCCTGACTTTC. It is translated as CASSPVGGSSSGANVLTF.

This clone was seen just once. The CDR3 sequence: CASISTGTFVKQFF. The CDR3 bases are TGTGCCAGCATCTCGACAGGGACATTTGTAAAGCAGTTCTTC. The chain recombines TRBV2 with TRBJ2-1, with 7 positions matching TRBD1. Per the germline V gene, CDR1 is SNHLY and CDR2 is FYNNEI. J lost 11 bases, V lost 7 bases, and 14 bases had no gene match. The CDR3 covers 14 residues.

This clone came up once. The gene calls are TRBV4-1 and TRBJ2-7; TRBD1 might be the D (5 bases). The CDR3 has 16 residues. CDR1 MGHRA and CDR2 YSYEKL come from the germline V gene. V lost 0 bases to trimming and J lost 1 base, with 13 bases between them. This CDR3 reads CASSQEDRTQSYEQYF. CDR3 coding DNA: TGCGCCAGCAGCCAAGAAGATCGGACACAGTCCTACGAGCAGTACTTC.